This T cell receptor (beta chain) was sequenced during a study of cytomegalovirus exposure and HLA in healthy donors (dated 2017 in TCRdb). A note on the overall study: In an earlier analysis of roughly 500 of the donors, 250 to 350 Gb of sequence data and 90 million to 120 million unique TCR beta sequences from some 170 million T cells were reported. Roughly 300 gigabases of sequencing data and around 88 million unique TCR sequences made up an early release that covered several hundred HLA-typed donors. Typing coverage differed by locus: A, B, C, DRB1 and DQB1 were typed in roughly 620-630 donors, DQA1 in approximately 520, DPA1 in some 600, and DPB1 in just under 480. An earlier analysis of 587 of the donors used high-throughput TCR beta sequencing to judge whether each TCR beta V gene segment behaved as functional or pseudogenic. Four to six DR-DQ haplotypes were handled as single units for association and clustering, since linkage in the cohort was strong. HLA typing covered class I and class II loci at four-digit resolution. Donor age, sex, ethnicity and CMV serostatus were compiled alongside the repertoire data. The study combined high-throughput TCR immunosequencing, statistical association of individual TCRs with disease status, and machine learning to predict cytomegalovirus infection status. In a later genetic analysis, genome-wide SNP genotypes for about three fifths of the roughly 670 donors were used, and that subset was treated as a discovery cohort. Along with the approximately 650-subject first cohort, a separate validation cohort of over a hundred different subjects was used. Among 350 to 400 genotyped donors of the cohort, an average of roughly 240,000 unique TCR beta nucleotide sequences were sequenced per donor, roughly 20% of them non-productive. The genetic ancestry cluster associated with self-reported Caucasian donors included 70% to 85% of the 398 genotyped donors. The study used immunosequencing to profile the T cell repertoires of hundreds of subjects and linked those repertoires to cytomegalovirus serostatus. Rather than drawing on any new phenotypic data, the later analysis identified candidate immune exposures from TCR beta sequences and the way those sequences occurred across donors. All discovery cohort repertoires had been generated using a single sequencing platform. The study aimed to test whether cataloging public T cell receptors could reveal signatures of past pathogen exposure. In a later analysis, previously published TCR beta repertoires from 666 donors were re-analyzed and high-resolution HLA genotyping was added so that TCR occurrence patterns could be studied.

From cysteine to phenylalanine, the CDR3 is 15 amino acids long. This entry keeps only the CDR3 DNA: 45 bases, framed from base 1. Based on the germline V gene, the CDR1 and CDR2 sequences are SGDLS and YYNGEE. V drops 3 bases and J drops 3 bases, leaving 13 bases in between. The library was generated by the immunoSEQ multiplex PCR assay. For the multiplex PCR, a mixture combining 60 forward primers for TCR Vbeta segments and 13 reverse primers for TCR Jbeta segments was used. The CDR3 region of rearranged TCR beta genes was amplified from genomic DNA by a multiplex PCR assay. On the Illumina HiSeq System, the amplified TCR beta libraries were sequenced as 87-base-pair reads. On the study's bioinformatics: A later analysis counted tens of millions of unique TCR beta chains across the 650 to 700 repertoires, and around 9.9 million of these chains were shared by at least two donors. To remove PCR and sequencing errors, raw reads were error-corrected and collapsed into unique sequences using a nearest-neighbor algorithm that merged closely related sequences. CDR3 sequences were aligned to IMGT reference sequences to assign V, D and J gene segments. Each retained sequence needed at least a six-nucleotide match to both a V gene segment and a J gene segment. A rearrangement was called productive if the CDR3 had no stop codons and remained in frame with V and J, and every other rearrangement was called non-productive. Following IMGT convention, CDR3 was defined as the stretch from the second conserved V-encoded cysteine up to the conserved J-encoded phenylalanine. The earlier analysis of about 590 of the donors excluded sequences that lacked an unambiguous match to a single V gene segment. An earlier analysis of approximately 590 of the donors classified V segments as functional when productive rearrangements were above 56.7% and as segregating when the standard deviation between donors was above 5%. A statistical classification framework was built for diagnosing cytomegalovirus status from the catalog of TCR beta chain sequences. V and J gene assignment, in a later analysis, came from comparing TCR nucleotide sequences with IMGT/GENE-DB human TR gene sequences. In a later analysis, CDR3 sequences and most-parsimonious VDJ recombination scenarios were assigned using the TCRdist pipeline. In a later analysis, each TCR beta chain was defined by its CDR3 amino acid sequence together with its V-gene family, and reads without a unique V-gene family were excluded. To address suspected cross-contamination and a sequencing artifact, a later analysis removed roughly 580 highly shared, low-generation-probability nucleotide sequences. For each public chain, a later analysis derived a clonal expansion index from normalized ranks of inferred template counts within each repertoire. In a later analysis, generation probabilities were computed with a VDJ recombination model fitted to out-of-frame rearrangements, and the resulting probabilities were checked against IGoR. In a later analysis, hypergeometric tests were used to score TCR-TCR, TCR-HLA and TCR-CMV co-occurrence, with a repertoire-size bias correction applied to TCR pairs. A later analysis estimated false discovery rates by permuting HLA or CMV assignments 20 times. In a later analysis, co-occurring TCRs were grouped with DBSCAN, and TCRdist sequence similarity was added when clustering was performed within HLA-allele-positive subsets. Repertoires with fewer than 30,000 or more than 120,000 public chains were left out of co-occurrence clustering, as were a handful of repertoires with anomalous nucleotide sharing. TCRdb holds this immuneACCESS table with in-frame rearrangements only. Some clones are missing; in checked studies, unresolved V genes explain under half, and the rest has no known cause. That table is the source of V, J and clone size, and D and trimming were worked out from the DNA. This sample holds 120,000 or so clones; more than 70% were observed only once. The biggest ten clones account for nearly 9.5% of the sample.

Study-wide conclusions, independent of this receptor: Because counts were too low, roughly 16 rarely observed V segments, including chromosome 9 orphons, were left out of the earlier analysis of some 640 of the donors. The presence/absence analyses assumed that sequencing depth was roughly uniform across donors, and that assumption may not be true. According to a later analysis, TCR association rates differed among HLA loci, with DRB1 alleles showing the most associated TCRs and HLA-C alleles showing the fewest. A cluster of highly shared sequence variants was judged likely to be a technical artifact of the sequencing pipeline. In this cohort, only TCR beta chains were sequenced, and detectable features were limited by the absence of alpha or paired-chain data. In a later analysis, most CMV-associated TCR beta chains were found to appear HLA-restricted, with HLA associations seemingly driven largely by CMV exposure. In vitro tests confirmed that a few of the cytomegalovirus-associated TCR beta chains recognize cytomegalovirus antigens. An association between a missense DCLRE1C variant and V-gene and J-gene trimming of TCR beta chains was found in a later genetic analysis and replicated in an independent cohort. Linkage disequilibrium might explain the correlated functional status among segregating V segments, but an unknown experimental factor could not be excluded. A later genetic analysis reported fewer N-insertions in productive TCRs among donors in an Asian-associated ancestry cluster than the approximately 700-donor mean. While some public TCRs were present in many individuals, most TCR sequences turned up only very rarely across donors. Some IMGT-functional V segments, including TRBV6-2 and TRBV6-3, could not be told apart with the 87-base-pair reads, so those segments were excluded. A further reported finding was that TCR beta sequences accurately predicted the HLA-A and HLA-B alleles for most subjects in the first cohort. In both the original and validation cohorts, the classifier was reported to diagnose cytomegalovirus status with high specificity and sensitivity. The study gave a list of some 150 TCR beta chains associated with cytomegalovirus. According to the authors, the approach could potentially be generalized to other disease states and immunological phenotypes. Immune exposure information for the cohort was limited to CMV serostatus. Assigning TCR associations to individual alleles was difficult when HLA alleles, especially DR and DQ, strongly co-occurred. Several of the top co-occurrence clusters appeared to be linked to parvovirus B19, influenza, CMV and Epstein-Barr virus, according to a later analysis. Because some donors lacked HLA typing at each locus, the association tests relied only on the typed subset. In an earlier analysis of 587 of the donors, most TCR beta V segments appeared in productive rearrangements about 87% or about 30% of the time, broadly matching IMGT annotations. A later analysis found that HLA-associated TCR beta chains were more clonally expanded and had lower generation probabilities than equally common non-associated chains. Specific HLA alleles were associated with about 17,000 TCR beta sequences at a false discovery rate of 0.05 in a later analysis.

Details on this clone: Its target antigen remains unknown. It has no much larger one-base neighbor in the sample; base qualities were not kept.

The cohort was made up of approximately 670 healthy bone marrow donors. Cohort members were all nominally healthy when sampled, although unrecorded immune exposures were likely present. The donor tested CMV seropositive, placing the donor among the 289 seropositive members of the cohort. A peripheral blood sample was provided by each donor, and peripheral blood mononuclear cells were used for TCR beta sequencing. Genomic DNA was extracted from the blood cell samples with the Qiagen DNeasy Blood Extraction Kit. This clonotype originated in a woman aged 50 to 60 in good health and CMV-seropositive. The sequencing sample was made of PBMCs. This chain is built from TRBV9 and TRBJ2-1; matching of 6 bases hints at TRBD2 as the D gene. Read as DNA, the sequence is TGTGCCAGCAGCGCCACGGGGGTCCTCTACAATGAGCAGTTCTTC. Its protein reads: CASSATGVLYNEQFF.